The 11 T cell receptor beta chains below were found in one sample sequenced in a study of read filtering for tumor transcriptome and immune sequencing. The library was built from roughly 400 ng RNA with molecular barcoded adaptors for alpha/delta and beta/gamma chains. TCRdb analysed the reads with MiXCR anew, one entry per CDR3 protein. The sample yields some 38,000 distinct CDR3 sequences, roughly an eighth seen once. The specimen was a population of CD138-negative cells sorted from bone marrow. Receptors were obtained from a donor at least 40 years old with multiple myeloma.

This clonotype came up a few times. The likely explanation is a read error, given a far larger clone one base away. J is TRBJ2-1 and V is TRBV7-8; perhaps TRBD2 as D (6 bases). CDR3 size: 14 residues. Germline CDR1 reads SGHVS; CDR2 reads FQNEAQ. Trimming cost V 3 bases and J 8 bases, with 14 bases left between them. The CDR3 DNA is TGTGCCAGCAGCTTCTCGGGCGGGGCGGATGAGCAGTTCTTC. It yields the protein CASSFSGGADEQFF.

With regard to this clonotype: A read error may produce the germline difference seen at one junction end. The chain joins TRBV5-1 to TRBJ1-4; possible D gene TRBD1, 5 bases. The CDR3 contains 16 residues. Germline-derived CDR1 and CDR2 are SGHRS and YFSETQ. CDR3 residues: CASSLVVGRVNERLFF. In nucleotides, the CDR3 is TGCGCCAGCAGCTTGGTTGTGGGACGAGTGAATGAAAGACTGTTTTTT.

This clonotype was seen more than once but under ten times. V and J are TRBV9 and TRBJ2-5, with a possible D match to TRBD2 (6 bases). The CDR3 has 15 amino acids. V dropped 4 bases and J dropped 1 base, with 14 bases sitting between them. Germline CDR1 and CDR2: SGDLS and YYNGEE. Here the CDR3 DNA reads TGTGCCAGCAGCCCCCCCCCGGGACTCCAAGAGACCCAGTACTTC. It specifies CASSPPPGLQETQYF.

This clonotype came up many times. The chain uses TRBV15 and TRBJ2-7; D not resolved. The V gene's germline CDR1 is LNHNV and CDR2 YYDKDF (reference sequence). V was cut by 0 bases and J by 5 bases, with 8 bases left in between. The CDR3 spans 13 residues. For the CDR3, the DNA is TGTGCCACCAGCAGAGAAGAGAGGAACGAGCAGTACTTC. It translates to CATSREERNEQYF.

Many counts were recorded for this clonotype. V gene TRBV7-2 combines with J gene TRBJ2-3; the D is unclear. V lost 0 bases and J 2 bases, leaving 12 bases between the germline ends. Looked up from germline, CDR1 is SGHTA and CDR2 is FQGNSA. The length of the CDR3 is 16 residues. CDR3 sequence reads: CASSLAPLVNTDTQYF. CDR3 DNA sequence: TGTGCCAGCAGCTTAGCCCCTCTAGTTAACACAGATACGCAGTATTTT.

This clonotype was recorded at least ten times. The chain combines TRBV4-1 with TRBJ2-5; the match to TRBD2 covers 13 bases. Germline trimming cut 0 bases from V and 5 bases from J; bases unmatched to any gene: 6. Germline V gives CDR1 MGHRA, CDR2 YSYEKL. This CDR3 spans 17 amino acids. CDR3 region: CASSQESKLAGGETQYF. In nucleotides, the CDR3 is TGCGCCAGCAGCCAAGAAAGTAAACTAGCGGGAGGGGAGACCCAGTACTTC.

This clonotype occurred many times. This chain connects TRBV5-1 to TRBJ2-7; D is tentatively TRBD1 or TRBD2 (5 bases each). Germline V gene data show CDR1 as SGHRS and CDR2 as YFSETQ. The CDR3 totals 12 residues. Trimming pared 4 bases from V and 11 bases from J, leaving 16 bases between. The chain's CDR3 is CASSDEGPQEYF. The CDR3, as DNA: TGCGCCAGCAGCGACGAGGGACCGCAGGAGTACTTC.

This clonotype was detected ten times or more. The chain links TRBV3-1 to TRBJ2-5; TRBD1 might be the D (5 bases). Looked up from germline, CDR1 is LGHDT and CDR2 is YNNKEL (reference sequence). Trimming took off 2 bases at V and 3 bases at J, with 10 bases between the two ends. CDR3 length: 14 residues. This CDR3 reads CASSQRGGKETQYF. The CDR3, as DNA: TGTGCCAGCAGCCAAAGGGGCGGAAAAGAGACCCAGTACTTC.

This clonotype was recorded many times. In nucleotides, the CDR3 is TGTGCCAGCAGCCGGGCCCCTGGCTTAGCGGAGACAGATACGCAGTATTTT. Protein: CASSRAPGLAETDTQYF. The chain uses TRBV5-6 and TRBJ2-3; D is perhaps TRBD2 (6 bases). This CDR3 is 17 amino acids long. The germline V gene encodes CDR1 SGHDT and CDR2 YYEEEE. The ends were cut back, 4 bases at V and 3 bases at J, with 21 bases in the middle. The variable domain in full, with the rest retrieved from reference TRBV5-6 and TRBJ2-3, is DAGVTQSPTHLIKTRGQQVTLRCSPKSGHDTVSWYQQALGQGPQFIFQYYEEEERQRGNFPDRFSGHQFPNYSSELNVNALLLGDSALYLCASSRAPGLAETDTQYFGPGTRLTVL.

This clonotype was found many times. The chain couples TRBV20-1 to TRBJ1-1; tentative D call: TRBD1 (5 bases). V lost 6 bases and J 0 bases, leaving 17 bases between the germline ends. CDR1 and CDR2 (germline): DFQATT, SNEGSKA (reference sequence). The CDR3 spans 15 residues. In nucleotides, the CDR3 is TGCAGTGCCGATGGACACCCCTCCCTGAACACTGAAGCTTTCTTT. This gives the protein CSADGHPSLNTEAFF.

This clonotype was picked up many times. The gene calls are TRBV5-1 and TRBJ2-7, with 9 bases matching TRBD1. Germline CDR1 and CDR2: SGHRS and YFSETQ. The CDR3 extends over 16 amino acids. Trimming removed 3 bases from V and 2 bases from J; junction bases left unmatched: 9. The CDR3 spells CASSSYRRDRAYEQYF. The DNA for the CDR3 is TGCGCCAGCAGCTCATACCGCCGGGACAGGGCCTACGAGCAGTACTTC.